The rows below give T cell receptor beta chains drawn from one sample of a study of technical replicates of blood from a handful of donors. Libraries were prepared by immunoSEQ multiplex PCR; TCRdb keeps only in-frame clonotypes and omits some of them. The sample has 78,000 or so clones, approximately 91% seen once. Sequenced sample: T cells isolated from PBMCs. These receptors were taken from a human donor in good health. Both conserved end residues are trimmed from each CDR3. D genes are given only for firm matches.

>TRBV5-6|TRBJ2-1|-
ASSRDGNPNEQF
>TRBV6-5|TRBJ2-5|TRBD2
ASSPGTRGETQY
>TRBV19|TRBJ2-2|-
ASSINRDGVGELF
>TRBV27|TRBJ1-2|TRBD1
ASGSGTGLYGYT
>TRBV4-3|TRBJ2-7|TRBD1
ASSQDTLTGSNEQY
>TRBV6-1|TRBJ2-1|-
ASSELYEQF
>TRBV25-1|TRBJ2-1|TRBD2
ASSEWRGSSYNEQF
>TRBV6-6|TRBJ1-4|TRBD1
ASSQQGTNEKLF
>TRBV30|TRBJ1-2|TRBD1
AWSAYRGTNRGYT
>TRBV5-6|TRBJ2-1|-
ASSLVRGEQF
>TRBV2|TRBJ1-3|TRBD1
ASSIEAGGFGNTIY
>TRBV27|TRBJ2-2|-
ATSQLANTGELF
>TRBV18|TRBJ2-2|-
ASSRTGELF
>TRBV10-3|TRBJ2-7|-
AISDRRLRDISYEQY
>TRBV5-6|TRBJ1-1|TRBD1
ASSRGQAWWTEAF
>TRBV7-6|TRBJ2-7|-
ASSLSLRVSEQY
>TRBV7-9|TRBJ2-1|-
ASSLTRGRENEQF